This T cell receptor beta chain was identified in a study of identical twins (dated by TCRdb to the mid-2010s). Notes on the research overall: To test whether fetal clonotypes persist, the study used deep sequencing on TCR alpha and beta repertoires from monozygotic twins, unrelated adults of various ages, and cord blood. To rule out contamination, the twin experiments were replicated at different times with different library preparation protocols. What the study reported, not specific to this receptor: Conclusions relied on cross-sectional statistical analysis, since the same donors could not be followed over many years. Compared with coincidental sharing between unrelated individuals, out-of-frame TCR alpha sequences shared between twins had an excess of sequences with low generation probability. Out-of-frame TCR alpha sharing in monozygotic twins was systematically underestimated by recombination models, whereas sharing between unrelated individuals was in agreement with the recombination models. Fewer insertions were carried by abundant cord blood beta clonotypes, a similar but weaker trend appeared in young adult naive repertoires, and no such trend appeared in memory repertoires. A weaker excess of twin sharing was found in beta out-of-frame sequences because the signal-to-noise ratio was lowered by fewer shared sequences. Zero-insertion analyses could be partly confounded by invariant T cells such as MAIT and iNKT, although diverse VJ usage argued against such confounding for most clonotypes.

All donors were healthy Caucasians. Three pairs of female monozygotic twins, all aged about 18 to 30 years, were included in the twin cohort. Peripheral blood mononuclear cells were the source from which RNA for the TCR libraries was isolated. Looking up the germline V gene yields CDR1 LGHNA and CDR2 YNFKEQ. Trimming takes 0 bases off V and 0 bases off J; junction bases not matched to a gene: 10. Measured from the cysteine to the phenylalanine, the CDR3 is 19 residues long. Of the read, only the CDR3 DNA is kept; its 57 bases are in frame from base 1. Receptors were amplified or captured by 5' RACE. The data were produced on an Illumina HiSeq 2000. Template switching added a universal primer binding site, and the final cDNA carried a unique molecular identifier that allowed TCR cDNA molecules to be counted accurately. Specific primers in the conserved constant-segment region were used to synthesize first-strand cDNA for TCR alpha and beta chains. To control for contamination, every cDNA library was double barcoded, receiving both a SMART-Mk sample barcode and Illumina barcodes. TruSeq adapter sequences and Illumina sample barcodes were added in two successive PCR steps. Sequencing of the TCR alpha and beta cDNA libraries was done on the Illumina HiSeq platform using custom primers. From the authors' description of their analysis: Unique molecular identifiers were extracted from raw reads with MiGEC, and CDR3 positions were determined with MiXCR. For each individual, recombination models were inferred using an EM algorithm with the repgenHMM and IGoR tools. The analysis of shared clonotypes was done with the tcR package in R, with sharing normalized by the product of cloneset sizes. To study raw recombination free of thymic and clonal selection effects, out-of-frame nonproductive sequences were analyzed. TCRdb reprocessing: public reads trimmed at Q25 with fastp, clones called with MiXCR, in-frame beta chains kept. Each CDR3 protein appears once, grouped with its most common genes and DNA. These V and J calls originate from TCRdb's pipeline instead of the authors' own analysis. The sample table contains a few hundred thousand distinct CDR3 sequences; only one count was recorded for approximately 10% of them. The ten largest clones add up to 2.5% to 3% of the sample.

Ten or more counts support this clonotype. Which antigen it targets is not known. No base quality values were provided; no much bigger clone lies one nucleotide off. These data also featured in a second study, about yellow fever vaccine responses in identical twins. The second publication reports: According to the authors, in identical twins the way T cells responded to vaccination appeared partly convergent and partly personalized. The study precisely tracked vaccine-responding T cell clones in identical twins.

What was sequenced was PBMCs. This receptor was obtained from a woman between 18 and 29 years old in good health. The chain is made from TRBV4-2 and TRBJ2-7, with TRBD2 matching 11 junction bases. This receptor carries the CDR3 CASSQDHPLAGGLSYEQYF. The bases read TGTGCCAGCAGCCAAGATCATCCCCTAGCGGGGGGCCTCTCCTACGAGCAGTACTTC.